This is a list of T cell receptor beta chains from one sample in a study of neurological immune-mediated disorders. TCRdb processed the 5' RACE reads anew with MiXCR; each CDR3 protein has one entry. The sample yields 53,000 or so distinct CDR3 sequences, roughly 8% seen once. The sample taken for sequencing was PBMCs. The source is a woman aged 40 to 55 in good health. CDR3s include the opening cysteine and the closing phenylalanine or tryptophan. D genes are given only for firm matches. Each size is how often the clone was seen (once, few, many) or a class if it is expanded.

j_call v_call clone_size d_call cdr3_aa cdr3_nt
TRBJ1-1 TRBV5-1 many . CASSLSLAEQNTEAFF TGCGCCAGCAGCTTGAGTTTGGCAGAGCAGAACACTGAAGCTTTCTTT
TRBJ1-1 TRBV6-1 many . CASRGGWTEAFF TGTGCCAGCAGAGGGGGATGGACTGAAGCTTTCTTT
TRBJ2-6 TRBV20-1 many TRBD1 CSAETGGDDDYSGANVLTF TGCAGTGCCGAAACAGGGGGAGACGACGACTACTCTGGGGCCAACGTCCTGACTTTC
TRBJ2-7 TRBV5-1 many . CASSLEQTSYEQYF TGCGCCAGCAGCTTGGAACAGACTTCCTACGAGCAGTACTTC
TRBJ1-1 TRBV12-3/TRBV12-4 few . CASGQGVMNTEAFF TGTGCCAGCGGGCAGGGCGTTATGAACACTGAAGCTTTCTTT
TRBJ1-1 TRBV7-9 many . CASSFENTEAFF TGTGCCAGCAGCTTTGAGAACACTGAAGCTTTCTTT
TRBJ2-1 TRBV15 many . CATSRDRGRGTEQFF TGTGCCACCAGCAGAGATCGGGGGCGGGGGACTGAGCAGTTCTTC
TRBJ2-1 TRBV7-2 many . CASSPSRSNEQFF TGTGCCAGCAGCCCCTCGCGCAGCAATGAGCAGTTCTTC
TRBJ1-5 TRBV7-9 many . CASSLVTGGISNQPQHF TGTGCCAGCAGCTTAGTCACGGGGGGCATTAGCAATCAGCCCCAGCATTTT
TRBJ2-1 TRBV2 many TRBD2 CASRPPGGNSLSSYNEQFF TGTGCCAGCAGGCCTCCCGGGGGGAATTCGTTGAGCTCCTACAATGAGCAGTTCTTC
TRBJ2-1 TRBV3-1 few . CASSLGAATHGNEQFF TGTGCCAGCAGCCTTGGGGCAGCAACCCACGGCAATGAGCAGTTCTTC
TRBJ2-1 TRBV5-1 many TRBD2 CASSRSGATSGAHNEQFF TGCGCCAGCAGCCGATCGGGGGCCACTAGCGGCGCCCACAATGAGCAGTTCTTC
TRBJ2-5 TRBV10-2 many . CASLGDTETQYF TGCGCCAGCTTAGGAGATACGGAGACCCAGTACTTC
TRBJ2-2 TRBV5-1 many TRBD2 CASVDTGGPGELFF TGCGCCAGCGTAGACACGGGGGGGCCCGGGGAGCTGTTTTTT
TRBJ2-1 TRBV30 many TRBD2 CAWSGGVEINEQFF TGTGCCTGGAGCGGGGGGGTCGAAATAAATGAGCAGTTCTTC
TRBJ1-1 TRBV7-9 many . CASSLLGTEAFF TGTGCCAGCAGCTTACTAGGGACTGAAGCTTTCTTT
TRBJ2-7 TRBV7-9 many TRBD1 CASSKTGFNSYEQYF TGTGCCAGCAGCAAGACAGGGTTCAACTCCTACGAGCAGTACTTC
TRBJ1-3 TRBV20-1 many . CSASTGAYTIYF TGCAGTGCTAGCACGGGGGCATACACCATATATTTT
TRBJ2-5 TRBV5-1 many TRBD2 CASSLDAGGPRETQYF TGCGCCAGCAGCTTGGATGCGGGAGGGCCCAGAGAGACCCAGTACTTC
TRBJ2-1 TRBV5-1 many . CASTIQARSYNEQFF TGCGCCAGCACCATACAGGCCCGCTCCTACAATGAGCAGTTCTTC
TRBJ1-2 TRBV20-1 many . CSARGTAWGYTF TGCAGTGCTAGAGGCACAGCTTGGGGCTACACCTTC
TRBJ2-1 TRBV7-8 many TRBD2 CASSLVGGGDYNEQFF TGTGCCAGCAGCTTAGTCGGCGGGGGGGACTACAATGAGCAGTTCTTC